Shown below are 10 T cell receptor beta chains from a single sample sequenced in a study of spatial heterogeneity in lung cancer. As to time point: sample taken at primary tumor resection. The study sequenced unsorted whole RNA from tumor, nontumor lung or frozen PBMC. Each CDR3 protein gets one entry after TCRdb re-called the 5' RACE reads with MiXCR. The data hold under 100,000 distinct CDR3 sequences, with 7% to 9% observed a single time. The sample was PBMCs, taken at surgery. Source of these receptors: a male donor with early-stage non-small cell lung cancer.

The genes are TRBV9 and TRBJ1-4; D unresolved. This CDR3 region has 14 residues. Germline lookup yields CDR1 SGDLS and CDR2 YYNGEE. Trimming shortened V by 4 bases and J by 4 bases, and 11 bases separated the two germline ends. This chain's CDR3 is CASSMSGGNEKLFF. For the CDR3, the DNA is TGTGCCAGCAGCATGTCGGGCGGTAATGAAAAACTGTTTTTT. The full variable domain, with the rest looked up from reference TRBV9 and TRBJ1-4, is DSGVTQTPKHLITATGQRVTLRCSPRSGDLSVYWYQQSLDQGLQFLIQYYNGEERAKGNILERFSAQQFPDLHSELNLSSLELGDSALYFCASSMSGGNEKLFFGSGTQLSVL.

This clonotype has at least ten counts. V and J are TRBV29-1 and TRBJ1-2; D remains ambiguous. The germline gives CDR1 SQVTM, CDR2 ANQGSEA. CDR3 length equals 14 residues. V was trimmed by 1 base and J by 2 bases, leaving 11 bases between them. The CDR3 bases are TGCAGCGTTGAAGGGTCAGAAAACAACTATGGCTACACCTTC. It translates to CSVEGSENNYGYTF.

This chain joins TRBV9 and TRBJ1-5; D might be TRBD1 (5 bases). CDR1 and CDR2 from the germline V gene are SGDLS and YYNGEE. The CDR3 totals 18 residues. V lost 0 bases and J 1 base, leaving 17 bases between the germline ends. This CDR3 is CASSVVRGGNRSNQPQHF. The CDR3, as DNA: TGTGCCAGCAGCGTAGTGCGCGGGGGGAATAGGAGCAATCAGCCCCAGCATTTT. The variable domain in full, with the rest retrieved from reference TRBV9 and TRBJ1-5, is DSGVTQTPKHLITATGQRVTLRCSPRSGDLSVYWYQQSLDQGLQFLIQYYNGEERAKGNILERFSAQQFPDLHSELNLSSLELGDSALYFCASSVVRGGNRSNQPQHFGDGTRLSIL.

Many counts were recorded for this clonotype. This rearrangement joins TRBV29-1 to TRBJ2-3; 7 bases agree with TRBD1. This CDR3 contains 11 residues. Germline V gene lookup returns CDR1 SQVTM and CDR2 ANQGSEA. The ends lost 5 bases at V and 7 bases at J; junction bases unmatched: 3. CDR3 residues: CSVRQGHTQYF. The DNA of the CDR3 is TGCAGCGTTAGACAGGGTCATACGCAGTATTTT.

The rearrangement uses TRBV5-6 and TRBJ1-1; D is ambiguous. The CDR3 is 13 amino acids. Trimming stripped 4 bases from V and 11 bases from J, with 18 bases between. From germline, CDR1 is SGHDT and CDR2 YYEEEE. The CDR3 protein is CASSAQGRSMAFF. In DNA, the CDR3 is TGTGCCAGCAGCGCTCAAGGAAGGTCTATGGCTTTCTTT.

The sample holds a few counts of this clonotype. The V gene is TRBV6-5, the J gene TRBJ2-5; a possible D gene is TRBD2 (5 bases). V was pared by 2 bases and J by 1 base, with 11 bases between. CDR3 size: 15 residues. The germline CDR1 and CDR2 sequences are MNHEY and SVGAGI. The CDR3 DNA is TGTGCCAGCAGTTACGGTGGCGGGTTCCAAGAGACCCAGTACTTC. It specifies CASSYGGGFQETQYF.

This CDR3 reads CASSLANRNEQFF. The CDR3 nucleotides read TGTGCCAGCAGCTTAGCTAACAGGAATGAGCAGTTCTTC. V and J are TRBV7-9 and TRBJ2-1; tentatively, D is TRBD1 (5 bases). CDR1 and CDR2 from the germline V gene are SEHNR and FQNEAQ (reference sequence). This CDR3 comprises 13 residues. V lost 0 bases and J lost 7, with 7 bases in between. Combining the CDR3 with reference TRBV7-9 and TRBJ2-1 gives the whole variable domain DTGVSQNPRHKITKRGQNVTFRCDPISEHNRLYWYRQTLGQGPEFLTYFQNEAQLEKSRLLSDRFSAERPKGSFSTLEIQRTEQGDSAMYLCASSLANRNEQFFGPGTRLTVL.

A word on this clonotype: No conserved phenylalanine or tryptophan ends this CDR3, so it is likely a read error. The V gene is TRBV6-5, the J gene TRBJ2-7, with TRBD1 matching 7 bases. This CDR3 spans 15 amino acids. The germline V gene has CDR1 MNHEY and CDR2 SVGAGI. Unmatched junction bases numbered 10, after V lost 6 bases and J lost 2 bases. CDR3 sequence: CASRATTGLTYEQYS. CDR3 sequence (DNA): TGTGCCAGCAGAGCAACGACAGGGTTGACCTACGAGCAGTACTCC.

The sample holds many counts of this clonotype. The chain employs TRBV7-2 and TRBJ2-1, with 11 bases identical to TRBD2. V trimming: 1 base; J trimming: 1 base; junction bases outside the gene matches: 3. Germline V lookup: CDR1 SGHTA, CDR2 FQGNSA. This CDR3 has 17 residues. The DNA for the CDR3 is TGTGCCAGCAGCTTAGGCTCTAGCGGGGGGTCCTACAATGAGCAGTTCTTC. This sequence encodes CASSLGSSGGSYNEQFF.

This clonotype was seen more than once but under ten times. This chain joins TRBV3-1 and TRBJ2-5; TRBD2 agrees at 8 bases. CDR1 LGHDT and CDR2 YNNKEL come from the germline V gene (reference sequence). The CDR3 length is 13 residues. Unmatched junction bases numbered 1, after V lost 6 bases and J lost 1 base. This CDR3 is CASSSGVQETQYF. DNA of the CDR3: TGTGCCAGCAGTAGCGGGGTCCAAGAGACCCAGTACTTC.